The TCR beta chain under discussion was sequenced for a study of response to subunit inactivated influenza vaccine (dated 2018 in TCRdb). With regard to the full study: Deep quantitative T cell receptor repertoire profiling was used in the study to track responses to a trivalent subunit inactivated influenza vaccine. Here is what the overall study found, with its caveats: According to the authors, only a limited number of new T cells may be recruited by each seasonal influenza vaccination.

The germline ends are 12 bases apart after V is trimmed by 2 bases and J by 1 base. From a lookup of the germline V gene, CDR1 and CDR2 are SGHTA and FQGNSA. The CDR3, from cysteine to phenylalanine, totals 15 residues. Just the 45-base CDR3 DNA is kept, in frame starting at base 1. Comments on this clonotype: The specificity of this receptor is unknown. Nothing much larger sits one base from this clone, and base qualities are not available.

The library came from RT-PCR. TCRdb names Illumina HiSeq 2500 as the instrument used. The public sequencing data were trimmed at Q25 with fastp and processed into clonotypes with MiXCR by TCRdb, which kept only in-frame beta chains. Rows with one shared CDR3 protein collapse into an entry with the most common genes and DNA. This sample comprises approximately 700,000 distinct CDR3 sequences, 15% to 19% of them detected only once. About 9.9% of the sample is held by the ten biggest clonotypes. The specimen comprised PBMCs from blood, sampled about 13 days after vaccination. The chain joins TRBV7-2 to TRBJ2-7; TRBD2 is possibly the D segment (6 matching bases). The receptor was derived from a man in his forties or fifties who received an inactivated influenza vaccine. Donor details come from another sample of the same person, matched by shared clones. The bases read TGTGCCAGCAGCTTAAGTCTAGCGCAATCCTACGAGCAGTACTTC. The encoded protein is CASSLSLAQSYEQYF.